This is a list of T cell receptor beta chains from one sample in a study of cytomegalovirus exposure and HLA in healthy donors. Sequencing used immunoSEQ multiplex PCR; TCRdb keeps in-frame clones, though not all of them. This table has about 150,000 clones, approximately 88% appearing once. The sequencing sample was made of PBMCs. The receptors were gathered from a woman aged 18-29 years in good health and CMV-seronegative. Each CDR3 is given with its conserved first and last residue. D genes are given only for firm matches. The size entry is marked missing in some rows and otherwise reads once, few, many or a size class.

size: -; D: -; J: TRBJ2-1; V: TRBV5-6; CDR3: CASKGLDNEQFF; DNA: TGTGCCAGCAAGGGGCTTGACAATGAGCAGTTCTTC
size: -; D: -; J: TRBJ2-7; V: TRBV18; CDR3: CASSPQGGGEQYF; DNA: TGTGCCAGCTCACCCCAGGGTGGCGGCGAGCAGTACTTC
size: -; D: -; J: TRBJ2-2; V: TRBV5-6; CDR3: CASSFFMQGWSGELFF; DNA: TGTGCCAGCAGCTTCTTTATGCAGGGTTGGTCCGGGGAGCTGTTTTTT
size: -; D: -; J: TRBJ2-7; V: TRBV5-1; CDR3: CASSLAYEQYF; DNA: TGCGCCAGCAGCTTGGCGTACGAGCAGTACTTC
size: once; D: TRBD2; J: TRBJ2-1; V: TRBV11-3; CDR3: CASSLSTSGGRLFF; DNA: TGTGCCAGCAGCTTAAGTACTAGCGGGGGTAGGTTGTTCTTC
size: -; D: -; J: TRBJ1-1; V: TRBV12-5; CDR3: CASGLVLPKNTEAFF; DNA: TGTGCTAGTGGTTTGGTACTACCGAAGAACACTGAAGCTTTCTTT
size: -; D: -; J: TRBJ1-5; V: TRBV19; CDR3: CASKEGSNQPQHF; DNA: TGTGCCAGTAAGGAGGGTAGCAATCAGCCCCAGCATTTT
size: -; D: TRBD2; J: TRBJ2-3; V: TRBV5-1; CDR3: CASSRSNTSGGVDTQYF; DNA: TGCGCCAGCAGTCGATCAAATACTAGCGGGGGTGTGGATACGCAGTATTTT
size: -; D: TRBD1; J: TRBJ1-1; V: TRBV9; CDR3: CASSVGDRGGKGTEAFF; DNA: TGTGCCAGCAGCGTAGGCGACAGGGGAGGAAAGGGGACTGAAGCTTTCTTT
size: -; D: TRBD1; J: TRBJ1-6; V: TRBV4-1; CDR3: CASSQDGQGASPLHF; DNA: TGCGCCAGCAGCCAAGACGGACAGGGTGCGTCACCCCTCCACTTT
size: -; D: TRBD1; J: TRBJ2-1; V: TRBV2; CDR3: CASRARDRPNNEQFF; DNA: TGTGCCAGCAGAGCGCGGGACAGGCCCAACAATGAGCAGTTCTTC
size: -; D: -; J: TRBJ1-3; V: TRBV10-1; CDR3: CASSDLRRNTIYF; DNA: TGCGCCAGCAGCGACTTAAGGAGAAACACCATATATTTT
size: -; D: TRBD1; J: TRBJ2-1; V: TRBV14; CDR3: CASSQELRTGGFGDEQFF; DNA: TGTGCCAGCAGCCAAGAGCTCCGGACAGGGGGCTTTGGGGATGAGCAGTTCTTC
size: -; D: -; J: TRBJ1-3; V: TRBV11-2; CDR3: CASSLVGGSGNTIYF; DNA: TGTGCCAGCAGCTTAGTCGGGGGGTCGGGAAACACCATATATTTT
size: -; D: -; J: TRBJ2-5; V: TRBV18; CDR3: CASSPLPGSRETQYF; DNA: TGTGCCAGCTCACCACTACCGGGGTCCAGAGAGACCCAGTACTTC
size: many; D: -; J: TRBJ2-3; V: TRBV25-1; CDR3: CASSEQGHVDTQYF; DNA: TGTGCCAGCAGTGAACAGGGGCATGTAGATACGCAGTATTTT
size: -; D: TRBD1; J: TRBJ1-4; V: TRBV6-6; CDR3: CASVPTGSNEKLFF; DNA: TGTGCCAGCGTACCGACAGGGTCCAATGAAAAACTGTTTTTT
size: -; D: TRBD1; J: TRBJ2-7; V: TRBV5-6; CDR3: CASTRTGGEQYF; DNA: TGTGCCAGCACCCGGACAGGGGGCGAGCAGTACTTC
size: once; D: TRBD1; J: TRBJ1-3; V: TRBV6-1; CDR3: CASSEKGDRGNTIYF; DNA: TGTGCCAGCAGTGAAAAGGGGGACAGGGGAAACACCATATATTTT
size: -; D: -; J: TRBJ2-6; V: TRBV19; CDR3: CASSITWGTLSGANVLTF; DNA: TGTGCCAGTAGTATAACGTGGGGCACCCTCTCTGGGGCCAACGTCCTGACTTTC
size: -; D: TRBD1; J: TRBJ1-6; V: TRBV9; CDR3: CASSGDRVPNSPLHF; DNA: TGTGCCAGCAGCGGGGACAGGGTTCCTAATTCACCCCTCCACTTT
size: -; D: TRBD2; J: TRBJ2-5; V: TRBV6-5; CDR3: CASSRIRTSRETQYF; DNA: TGTGCCAGCAGTAGAATCAGGACTAGCAGGGAGACCCAGTACTTC
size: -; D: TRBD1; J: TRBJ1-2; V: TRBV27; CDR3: CASSPYAGTGRDGYTF; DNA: TGTGCCAGCAGTCCCTATGCCGGGACAGGGCGGGACGGCTACACCTTC
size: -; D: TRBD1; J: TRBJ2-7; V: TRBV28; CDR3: CASSLPSGQDFEQYF; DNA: TGTGCCAGCAGTTTACCATCGGGACAGGACTTCGAGCAGTACTTC
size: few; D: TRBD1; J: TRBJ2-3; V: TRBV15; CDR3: CATSRPMGGDRGLTLADTQYF; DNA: TGTGCCACCAGCAGACCCATGGGTGGGGACAGGGGCCTTACCCTCGCAGATACGCAGTATTTT
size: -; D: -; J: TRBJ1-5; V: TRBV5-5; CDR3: CASSFGPGNQPQHF; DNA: TGTGCCAGCAGCTTCGGACCGGGGAATCAGCCCCAGCATTTT
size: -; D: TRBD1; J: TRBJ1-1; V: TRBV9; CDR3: CASSRDRVNTEAFF; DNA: TGTGCCAGCAGTAGGGACAGGGTGAACACTGAAGCTTTCTTT
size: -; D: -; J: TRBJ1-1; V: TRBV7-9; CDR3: CASSLSTEAFF; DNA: TGTGCCAGCAGCCTCTCTACTGAAGCTTTCTTT
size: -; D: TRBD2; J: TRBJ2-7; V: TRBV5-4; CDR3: CASSSGGPTQYF; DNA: TGTGCCAGCAGCTCGGGGGGGCCGACGCAGTACTTC
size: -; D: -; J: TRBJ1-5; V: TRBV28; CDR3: CASSLRQNQHF; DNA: TGTGCCAGCAGTTTAAGACAGAACCAGCATTTT
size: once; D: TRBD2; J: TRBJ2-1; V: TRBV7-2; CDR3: CASSLVGGSGGPNEQFF; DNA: TGTGCCAGCAGCTTAGTAGGAGGTAGCGGGGGACCGAATGAGCAGTTCTTC
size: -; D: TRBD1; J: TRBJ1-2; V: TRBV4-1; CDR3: CASSQDGQGTYGYTF; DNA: TGCGCCAGCAGCCAAGATGGACAGGGCACATATGGCTACACCTTC
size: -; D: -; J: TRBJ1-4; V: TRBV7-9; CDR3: CGAGGEKLFF; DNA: TGTGGGGCCGGAGGTGAAAAACTGTTTTTT
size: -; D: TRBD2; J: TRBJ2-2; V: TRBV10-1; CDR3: CASNPRGGAGGTGELFF; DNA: TGCGCCAGCAACCCCCGTGGCGGCGCGGGGGGAACCGGGGAGCTGTTTTTT
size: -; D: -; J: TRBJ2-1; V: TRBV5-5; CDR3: CASSLDNNEQFF; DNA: TGTGCCAGCAGCTTGGATAACAATGAGCAGTTCTTC
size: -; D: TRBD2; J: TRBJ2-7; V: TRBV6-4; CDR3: CASSEDLAGGYEQYF; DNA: TGTGCCAGCAGTGAAGATCTAGCGGGGGGCTACGAGCAGTACTTC
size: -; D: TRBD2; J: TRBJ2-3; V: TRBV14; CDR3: CASSPRTSGAPSTDTQYF; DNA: TGTGCCAGCAGCCCAAGGACTAGCGGGGCCCCTAGCACAGATACGCAGTATTTT
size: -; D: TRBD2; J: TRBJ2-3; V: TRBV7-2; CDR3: CASSQRLAGSTDTQYF; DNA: TGTGCCAGCAGCCAGCGACTAGCGGGGAGCACAGATACGCAGTATTTT
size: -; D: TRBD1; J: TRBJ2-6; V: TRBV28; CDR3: CASSLGQGTSGANVLTF; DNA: TGTGCCAGCAGTTTGGGACAGGGGACCTCTGGGGCCAACGTCCTGACTTTC
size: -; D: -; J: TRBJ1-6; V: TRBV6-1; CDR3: CASSGGRFYNSPLHF; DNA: TGTGCCAGCAGCGGAGGACGGTTCTATAATTCACCCCTCCACTTT